These 31 T cell receptor beta chains were all obtained from the same sample, sequenced in a study of T cells after posttransplantation cyclophosphamide. Busulfan-fludarabine conditioning, marrow transplant, and cyclophosphamide on days +3 and +4 were administered. Sequencing was performed with immunoSEQ multiplex PCR; in TCRdb, only in-frame clones are kept and a portion is missing. This sample carries about 25,000 clones, none of them present only once. The starting material was PBMCs, obtained after allogeneic stem cell transplant with posttransplant cyclophosphamide. The origin of the receptors is a male patient younger than 30 who received an allogeneic stem cell transplant from a related donor, was CMV-positive, and had no GVHD. Some T cells may have come from the graft donor.

This clone has a count of ten or more. The chain recombines TRBV10-2 with TRBJ2-7; TRBD2 agrees at 14 bases. After removal of 4 bases from V and 4 bases from J, the junction contained 3 bases not matched to a gene. CDR1 and CDR2 from the germline V gene are WSHSY and SAAADI. The length of the CDR3 is 15 residues. The chain's CDR3 is CASSGTSGRQYEQYF. The CDR3 coding sequence is TGCGCCAGCAGTGGGACTAGCGGGAGGCAATACGAGCAGTACTTC.

This clone was counted many times. This sequence joins TRBV2 and TRBJ2-3; D may be TRBD2 (6 bases). This CDR3 spans 14 amino acids. The V gene lost 4 bases and the J gene lost 0 bases, with 8 bases spanning the gap. Germline values: CDR1 SNHLY, CDR2 FYNNEI. The CDR3 here is CASSGLVSTDTQYF. In nucleotides, the CDR3 is TGTGCCAGCAGTGGACTAGTTAGCACAGATACGCAGTATTTT.

This clone has at least ten counts. The CDR3 here is CASSLGQGFVNEQFF. The CDR3 DNA follows: TGTGCCAGCAGCTTAGGGCAGGGGTTCGTCAATGAGCAGTTCTTC. V gene TRBV7-6 combines with J gene TRBJ2-1; tentatively, D is TRBD1 (6 bases). Germline CDR1 reads SGHVS; CDR2 reads FNYEAQ. The CDR3 has 15 residues. V was pared by 1 base and J by 6 bases, with 13 bases between.

The CDR3 loop reads CASSLGTSGTYEQYF. CDR3 coding DNA: TGTGCCAGCAGCCTGGGGACTAGCGGAACCTACGAGCAGTACTTC. This sequence joins TRBV4-2 and TRBJ2-5; TRBD2 agrees at 11 bases. The end of the DNA is better explained by TRBJ2-7, so the J call may be wrong. The CDR3 totals 15 residues. Looked up from germline, CDR1 is LGHNA and CDR2 is YNFKEQ.

At least ten counts were recorded for this clone. The chain links TRBV6-1 to TRBJ1-2; 7 bases fit TRBD1. The CDR3 runs to 15 residues. Germline V CDR1 and CDR2: MNHNS, SASEGT. The ends lost 1 base at V and 4 bases at J; junction bases unmatched: 6. The CDR3 region has the DNA TGTGCCAGCAGTGAAGATGGGACAGCCATCTATGGCTACACCTTC. Protein product: CASSEDGTAIYGYTF.

At least ten counts were recorded for this clone. The gene calls are TRBV5-6 and TRBJ1-1; TRBD1 is a possible D gene (5 bases). Trimming removed 0 bases from V and 4 bases from J, with 13 bases in between. The CDR3 length is 15 residues. The germline V gene has CDR1 SGHDT and CDR2 YYEEEE. For the CDR3, the DNA is TGTGCCAGCAGCTTGGCCGGGGGTTTCGGCACTGAAGCTTTCTTT. Amino acids: CASSLAGGFGTEAFF.

Ten or more counts support this clone. The rearrangement uses TRBV7-7 and TRBJ1-4; TRBD1 might be the D (5 bases). The CDR3 is 13 residues long. Germline-derived CDR1 and CDR2 are SSHAT and FNYEAQ (reference sequence). V was trimmed by 9 bases and J by 5 bases, leaving 13 bases between them. In nucleotides, the CDR3 is TGTGCCAGTAAACAGGAGATAAATGAAAAACTGTTTTTT. Translated: CASKQEINEKLFF.

This clone was detected many times. The chain carries TRBV28 and TRBJ2-7, with D perhaps TRBD1 (5 bases). Germline assignment: CDR1 MDHEN and CDR2 SYDVKM. The V and J ends lost 5 bases and 3 bases respectively, with 11 bases between them. The CDR3 length is 13 residues. CDR3 residues: CASSPTAYYEQYF. The CDR3 coding sequence is TGTGCCAGCAGTCCGACAGCTTACTACGAGCAGTACTTC.

This clone was recorded a few times. V usage is TRBV28 and J usage is TRBJ1-2, with TRBD1 matching over 7 bases. The J segment lost 6 bases and the V segment lost 3 bases, leaving 7 bases of the junction unmatched. The CDR3 runs 14 residues. Germline CDR1 is MDHEN and CDR2 is SYDVKM. The CDR3 DNA is TGTGCCAGCAGTTTGCTACAGGGGATTCATGGCTACACCTTC. It codes for CASSLLQGIHGYTF.

The chain employs TRBV29-1 and TRBJ2-1; TRBD2 matches 7 bases. The CDR3 covers 14 residues. Germline-derived CDR1 and CDR2 are SQVTM and ANQGSEA. V gave up 5 bases and J gave up 3 bases; unmatched junction bases: 7. This CDR3 reads CSVKWREYYNEQFF. The CDR3 nucleotides read TGCAGCGTTAAATGGCGGGAGTACTACAATGAGCAGTTCTTC.

This clone has ten or more counts. The rearrangement links TRBV27 to TRBJ2-1, with a possible D match to TRBD2 (5 bases). CDR3 length: 14 residues. Germline lookup yields CDR1 MNHEY and CDR2 SMNVEV (reference sequence). Trimming took off 2 bases at V and 2 bases at J, with 7 bases between the two ends. CDR3 protein: CASSLQRTYNEQFF. For the CDR3, the DNA is TGTGCCAGCAGTTTACAGCGGACCTACAATGAGCAGTTCTTC.

This clone came up many times. This chain uses TRBV7-2 with TRBJ1-1; D is perhaps TRBD1 (6 bases). The length of the CDR3 is 15 residues. CDR1 and CDR2 from the germline V gene are SGHTA and FQGNSA. V was shortened by 3 bases and J by 0 bases, with 11 bases between the two germline ends. The CDR3 loop is CASSFIHRVNTEAFF. CDR3 in DNA: TGTGCCAGCAGCTTTATCCACAGGGTGAACACTGAAGCTTTCTTT.

The table lists this clone with many counts. J is TRBJ2-7 and V is TRBV10-3; maybe TRBD2 (5 bases). The CDR3 runs to 13 residues. The germline V and J ends were trimmed by 9 bases and 0 bases, with 12 bases remaining between them. Per the germline V gene, CDR1 is ENHRY and CDR2 is SYGVKD. CDR3 protein: CAITPTTSYEQYF. Here the CDR3 DNA reads TGTGCCATTACACCGACTACCTCCTACGAGCAGTACTTC.

This clone was found many times. The rearrangement joins TRBV7-2 to TRBJ1-2, with D possibly TRBD1 on 5 matching bases. Germline values: CDR1 SGHTA, CDR2 FQGNSA. The CDR3 is made up of 14 amino acids. V was clipped by 1 base and J by 5 bases, with 11 bases between them. This chain's CDR3 is CASSLDRTNYGYTF. DNA for the CDR3: TGTGCCAGCAGCTTAGACAGGACCAATTATGGCTACACCTTC.

In this sample, this clone turned up many times. The chain uses TRBV5-1 and TRBJ2-7, with a possible D match to TRBD2 (6 bases). Germline lookup yields CDR1 SGHRS and CDR2 YFSETQ. The CDR3 has 17 residues. Trimming pared 0 bases from V and 3 bases from J, leaving 19 bases between. The DNA for the CDR3 is TGCGCCAGCAGCTTGGCTGCTAGCGCACCACTCTTCTACGAGCAGTACTTC. This translates into CASSLAASAPLFYEQYF.

The table lists this clone with many counts. The V gene is TRBV6-6, the J gene TRBJ2-7, with D tentatively TRBD2 (7 bases). The germline V and J ends were trimmed by 1 base and 3 bases, with 13 bases remaining between them. Germline V lookup: CDR1 MNHNY, CDR2 SVGAGI (reference sequence). The CDR3 sequence is 15 residues long. CDR3 region: CASSYFLGGGYEQYF. The CDR3, as DNA: TGTGCCAGCAGTTACTTTTTAGGGGGGGGCTACGAGCAGTACTTC.

The sample holds many counts of this clone. The chain joins TRBV6-4 to TRBJ1-1, with no clear D. Germline V gives CDR1 MRHNA, CDR2 SNTAGT. The CDR3 has 11 amino acids. V lost 7 bases to trimming and J lost 10 bases, with 13 bases between them. Here the CDR3 reads CASTRRRPAFF. CDR3 sequence (DNA): TGTGCCAGCACCCGACGGCGGCCAGCTTTCTTT.

This clone has a count of ten or more. The chain joins TRBV5-1 to TRBJ1-5; TRBD1 matches at 7 bases. Germline CDR1 is SGHRS and CDR2 is YFSETQ. J was trimmed by 7 bases and V by 0 bases; bases with no gene match: 4. The CDR3 contains 14 residues. CDR3 in amino acids: CASSLEGGAQPQHF. The CDR3 DNA sequence: TGCGCCAGCAGCTTGGAAGGGGGCGCGCAGCCCCAGCATTTT.

This clone was detected many times. V and J are TRBV4-2 and TRBJ2-2; 15 bases are a match to TRBD2. Germline V lookup: CDR1 LGHNA, CDR2 YNFKEQ. J lost 4 bases, V lost 2 bases, and 8 bases had no gene match. This CDR3 region has 19 residues. For the CDR3, the DNA is TGTGCCAGCAGCCAAACCTCGGGACTAGCGGGGGGACTCACCGGGGAGCTGTTTTTT. Its protein is CASSQTSGLAGGLTGELFF.

This clone was recorded many times. The rearrangement uses TRBV15 and TRBJ2-2; D remains unclear. V was shortened by 0 bases and J by 6 bases, with 14 bases between the two germline ends. Per the germline V gene, CDR1 is LNHNV and CDR2 is YYDKDF (reference sequence). The CDR3 spans 16 residues. The CDR3 DNA reads TGTGCCACCAGCAGAGATATAGAGCCCCCGTCCGGGGAGCTGTTTTTT. Its translation is CATSRDIEPPSGELFF.

This clone occurred many times. V and J are TRBV4-1 and TRBJ1-2; D may be TRBD1 (6 bases). Deletions cut 4 bases from V and 4 bases from J, with 19 bases between. CDR1 and CDR2 from the germline V gene are MGHRA and YSYEKL. The CDR3 loop spans 16 amino acids. CDR3 residues: CASSRDTGGRGYGYTF. The CDR3 DNA is TGCGCCAGCAGCCGAGATACGGGGGGCCGAGGCTATGGCTACACCTTC.

This clone was observed many times. This chain joins TRBV27 and TRBJ2-5; 10 bases map to TRBD2. V shed 5 bases, J shed 5 bases, and the junction held 8 bases outside the gene matches. This CDR3 contains 15 residues. Germline values: CDR1 MNHEY, CDR2 SMNVEV (reference sequence). CDR3 DNA sequence: TGTGCCAGCAGTACCCTACTAGCGGGAAACGAGACCCAGTACTTC. Translation gives CASSTLLAGNETQYF.

This clone was seen repeatedly, ten times or more. This chain connects TRBV6-4 to TRBJ1-5; no reliable D call. This CDR3 has 14 residues. Germline CDR1 is MRHNA and CDR2 is SNTAGT. Trimming stripped 2 bases from V and 6 bases from J, with 11 bases between. CDR3 sequence: CASSDRSNLQPQHF. Written as DNA, the CDR3 is TGTGCCAGCAGTGACCGGAGTAATCTTCAGCCCCAGCATTTT.

This clone was seen only a few times. The chain employs TRBV23-1 and TRBJ2-1, with TRBD2 matching over 11 bases. TRBV23-1 qualifies as an ORF whose function is uncertain. The J segment lost 0 bases and the V segment lost 2 bases, leaving 3 bases of the junction unmatched. This CDR3 contains 17 residues. The CDR3 region has the DNA TGCGCCAGCAGTCAACAAACTAGCGGGAGCTCCTACAATGAGCAGTTCTTC. It yields the protein CASSQQTSGSSYNEQFF.

The table lists this clone with many counts. The gene calls are TRBV2 and TRBJ1-2, with D tentatively TRBD1 (5 bases). The CDR3 is 11 residues long. CDR1 and CDR2 (germline): SNHLY, FYNNEI. The germline V and J ends were trimmed by 7 bases and 8 bases, with 11 bases remaining between them. The CDR3 sequence is CASTGGDGYTF. The CDR3 DNA follows: TGTGCCAGCACTGGGGGGGACGGCTACACCTTC.

This clone has ten or more counts. The rearrangement links TRBV19 to TRBJ2-3, with 7 nucleotides matching TRBD1. The CDR3 has 13 amino acids. Germline CDR1 is LNHDA and CDR2 is SQIVND (reference sequence). Trimming cost V 7 bases and J 6 bases; bases outside gene matches: 7. The CDR3 is CASNQGELDTQYF. CDR3 in DNA: TGTGCCAGTAATCAGGGGGAGCTGGATACGCAGTATTTT. The full variable domain, completed using reference TRBV19 and TRBJ2-3, is DGGITQSPKYLFRKEGQNVTLSCEQNLNHDAMYWYRQDPGQGLRLIYYSQIVNDFQKGDIAEGYSVSREKKESFPLTVTSAQKNPTAFYLCASNQGELDTQYFGPGTRLTVL.

This clone was detected ten times or more. The chain carries TRBV13 and TRBJ2-2, with 8 positions matching TRBD1. V was clipped by 5 bases and J by 5 bases; unmatched bases: 10. The length of the CDR3 is 16 residues. Germline V lookup: CDR1 PRHDT, CDR2 FYEKMQ (reference sequence). For the CDR3, the DNA is TGTGCCAGCAGCCCCCGGACAGGGCAAGGAACCGGGGAGCTGTTTTTT. It translates to CASSPRTGQGTGELFF.

The sample holds many counts of this clone. The rearrangement uses TRBV28 and TRBJ1-1, with unresolved D. Germline values: CDR1 MDHEN, CDR2 SYDVKM. Trimming took 3 bases from V and 6 from J, leaving 8 bases between them. The CDR3 length is 12 residues. CDR3 sequence (DNA): TGTGCCAGCAGTTTGCGAACCGCTGAAGCTTTCTTT. Translating it yields CASSLRTAEAFF. Variable domain in full (rest from reference TRBV28 and TRBJ1-1): DVKVTQSSRYLVKRTGEKVFLECVQDMDHENMFWYRQDPGLGLRLIYFSYDVKMKEKGDIPEGYSVSREKKERFSLILESASTNQTSMYLCASSLRTAEAFFGQGTRLTVV.

This clone came up many times. The chain employs TRBV29-1 and TRBJ2-7; D not resolved. The CDR3 runs 13 residues. The germline V gene encodes CDR1 SQVTM and CDR2 ANQGSEA. V was shortened by 3 bases and J by 3 bases, with 12 bases between the two germline ends. This chain's CDR3 is CSVDGGPRYEQYF. CDR3 sequence (DNA): TGCAGCGTTGACGGTGGGCCTCGCTACGAGCAGTACTTC.

This clone was seen at least ten times. This sequence joins TRBV29-1 and TRBJ2-2; no clear D. Per germline, CDR1 SQVTM and CDR2 ANQGSEA. V was cut by 5 bases and J by 5 bases, with 9 bases left in between. CDR3 length equals 12 residues. The CDR3 coding sequence is TGCAGCGTTCTCCCCGCGACCGGGGAGCTGTTTTTT. Its protein product is CSVLPATGELFF.

This clone was picked up many times. The rearrangement uses TRBV9 and TRBJ2-3, with a tentative D call TRBD2 (5 bases). Per germline, CDR1 SGDLS and CDR2 YYNGEE. CDR3 length equals 16 residues. Trimming took off 4 bases at V and 0 bases at J, with 15 bases between the two ends. CDR3 DNA sequence: TGTGCCAGCAGCTCCCGAGCCCGGGATAGCACAGATACGCAGTATTTT. This encodes CASSSRARDSTDTQYF.